This T cell receptor beta chain came from a study of CD8+CD57+ T cells in acquired aplastic anemia. As to this clonotype: Antigen unknown.

TCR beta VDJ combinations and CDR3 sequences were profiled from genomic DNA. TCRdb itself ran the reads through MiXCR, one entry per CDR3 protein. The data hold fewer than 45,000 distinct CDR3 sequences, with under 80% observed a single time. V was trimmed by 10 bases and J by 1 base, leaving 13 bases between them. The CDR3 has 13 amino acids. Looked up from germline, CDR1 is MGHDK and CDR2 is SYGVNS. Findings and limits, study-wide: Shared by patients and controls, 25 to 35 CD8+ CDR3s were abundant in patients.

The specimen was sorted CD4+, CD8+, or CD8+CD57+ T cells (not recorded which) from PBMCs. This TCR came from a human donor in good health, serving as a control. The chain couples TRBV25-1 to TRBJ1-1, with no clear D. In DNA form, the CDR3 reads TGTGCCACCCGAACCCCAGGGAACACTGAAGCTTTCTTT. Protein: CATRTPGNTEAFF.